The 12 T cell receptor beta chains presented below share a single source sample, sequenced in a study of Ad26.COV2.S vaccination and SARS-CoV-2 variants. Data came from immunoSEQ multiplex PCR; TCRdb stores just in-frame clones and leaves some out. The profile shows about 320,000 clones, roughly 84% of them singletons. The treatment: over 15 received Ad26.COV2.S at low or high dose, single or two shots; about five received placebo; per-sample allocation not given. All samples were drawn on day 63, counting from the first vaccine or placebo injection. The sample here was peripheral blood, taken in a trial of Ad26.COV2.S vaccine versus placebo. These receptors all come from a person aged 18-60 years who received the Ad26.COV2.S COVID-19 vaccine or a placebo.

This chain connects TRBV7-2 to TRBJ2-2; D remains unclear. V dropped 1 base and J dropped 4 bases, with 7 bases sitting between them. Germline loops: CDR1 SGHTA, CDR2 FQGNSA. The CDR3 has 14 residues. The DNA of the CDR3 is TGTGCCAGCAGCTTAGATCGAGTCACCGGGGAGCTGTTTTTT. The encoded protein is CASSLDRVTGELFF.

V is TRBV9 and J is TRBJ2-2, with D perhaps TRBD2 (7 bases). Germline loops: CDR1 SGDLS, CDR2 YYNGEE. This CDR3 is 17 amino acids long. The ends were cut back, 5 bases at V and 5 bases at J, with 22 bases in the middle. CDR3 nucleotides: TGTGCCAGCAGTCCCATGGGGGGGCGAGGAGGGACCGGGGAGCTGTTTTTT. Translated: CASSPMGGRGGTGELFF. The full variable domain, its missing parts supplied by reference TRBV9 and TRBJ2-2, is DSGVTQTPKHLITATGQRVTLRCSPRSGDLSVYWYQQSLDQGLQFLIQYYNGEERAKGNILERFSAQQFPDLHSELNLSSLELGDSALYFCASSPMGGRGGTGELFFGEGSRLTVL.

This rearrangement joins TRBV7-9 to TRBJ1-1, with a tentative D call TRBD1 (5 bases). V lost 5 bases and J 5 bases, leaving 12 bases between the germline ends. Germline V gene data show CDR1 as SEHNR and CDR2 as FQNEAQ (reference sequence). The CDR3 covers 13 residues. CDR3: CASSPWGGTEAFF. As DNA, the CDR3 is TGTGCCAGCAGCCCTTGGGGGGGGACTGAAGCTTTCTTT.

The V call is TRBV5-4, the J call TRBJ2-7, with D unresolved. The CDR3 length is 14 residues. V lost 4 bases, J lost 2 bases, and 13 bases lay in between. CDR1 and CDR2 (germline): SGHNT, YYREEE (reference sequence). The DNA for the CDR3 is TGTGCCAGCAGCCCAGCCCGGGCCACCTACGAGCAGTACTTC. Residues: CASSPARATYEQYF.

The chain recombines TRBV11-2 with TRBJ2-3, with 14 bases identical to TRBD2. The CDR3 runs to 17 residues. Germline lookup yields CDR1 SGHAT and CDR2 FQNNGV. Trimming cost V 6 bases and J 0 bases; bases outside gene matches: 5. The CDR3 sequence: CASRRLAGGISTDTQYF. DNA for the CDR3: TGTGCCAGCAGACGACTAGCGGGGGGGATTAGCACAGATACGCAGTATTTT. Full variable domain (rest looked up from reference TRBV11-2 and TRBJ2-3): EAGVAQSPRYKIIEKRQSVAFWCNPISGHATLYWYQQILGQGPKLLIQFQNNGVVDDSQLPKDRFSAERLKGVDSTLKIQPAKLEDSAVYLCASRRLAGGISTDTQYFGPGTRLTVL.

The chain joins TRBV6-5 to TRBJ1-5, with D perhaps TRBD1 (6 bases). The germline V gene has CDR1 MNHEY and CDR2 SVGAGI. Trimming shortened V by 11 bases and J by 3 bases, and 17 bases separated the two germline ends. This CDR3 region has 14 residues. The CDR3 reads CAFNRDITNQPQHF. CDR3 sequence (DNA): TGTGCCTTCAACCGGGACATAACCAATCAGCCCCAGCATTTT.

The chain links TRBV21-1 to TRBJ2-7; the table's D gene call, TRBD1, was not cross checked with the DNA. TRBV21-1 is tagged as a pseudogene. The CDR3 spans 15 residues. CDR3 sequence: CASSKRPGGPYEQYF. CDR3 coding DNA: TGTGCCAGCAGCAAACGGCCAGGGGGGCCCTACGAGCAGTACTTC.

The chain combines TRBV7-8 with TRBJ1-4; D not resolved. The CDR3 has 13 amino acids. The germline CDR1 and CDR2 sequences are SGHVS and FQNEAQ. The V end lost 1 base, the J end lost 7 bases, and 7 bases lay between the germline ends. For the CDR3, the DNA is TGTGCCAGCAGCTTAGGGTCGATTGAAAAACTGTTTTTT. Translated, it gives CASSLGSIEKLFF. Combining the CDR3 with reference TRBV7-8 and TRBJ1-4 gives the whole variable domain GAGVSQSPRYKVAKRGQDVALRCDPISGHVSLFWYQQALGQGPEFLTYFQNEAQLDKSGLPSDRFFAERPEGSVSTLKIQRTQQEDSAVYLCASSLGSIEKLFFGSGTQLSVL.

In DNA form, the CDR3 reads TGTGCCAGCAGTTTATCAGCCCGGGACAGCGCTAACTATGGCTACACCTTC. It specifies CASSLSARDSANYGYTF. The chain carries TRBV27 and TRBJ1-2; the match to TRBD1 covers 7 bases. Trimming removed 0 bases from V and 0 bases from J; junction bases left unmatched: 7. Germline V gives CDR1 MNHEY, CDR2 SMNVEV (reference sequence). This CDR3 has 17 amino acids.

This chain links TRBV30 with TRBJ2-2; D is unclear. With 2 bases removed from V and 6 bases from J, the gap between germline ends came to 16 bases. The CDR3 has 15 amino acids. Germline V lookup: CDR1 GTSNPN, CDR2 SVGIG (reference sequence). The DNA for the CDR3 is TGTGCCTGGAGTACGGCCTGGGGTATCTCCGGGGAGCTGTTTTTT. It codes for CAWSTAWGISGELFF.

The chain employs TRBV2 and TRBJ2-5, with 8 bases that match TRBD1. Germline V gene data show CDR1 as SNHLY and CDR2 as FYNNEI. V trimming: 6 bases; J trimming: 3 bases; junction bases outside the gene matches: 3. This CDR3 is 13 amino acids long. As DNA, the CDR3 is TGTGCCAGCAGGATGACAGGGGAAGAGACCCAGTACTTC. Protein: CASRMTGEETQYF.

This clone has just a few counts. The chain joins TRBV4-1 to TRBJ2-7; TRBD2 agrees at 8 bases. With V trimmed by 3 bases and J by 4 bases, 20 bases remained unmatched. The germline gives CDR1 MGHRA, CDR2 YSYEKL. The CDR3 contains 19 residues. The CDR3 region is CASSHSTPGGGRLPYEQYF. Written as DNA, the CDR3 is TGCGCCAGCAGCCATTCTACCCCGGGGGGGGGCCGACTGCCTTACGAGCAGTACTTC.